This entry lists 25 T cell receptor beta chains sequenced from one sample in a study of blood T cell repertoires in COVID-19. Method: immunoSEQ multiplex PCR; TCRdb's copy keeps in-frame clones and lacks some. The sample comprises over 150,000 clones, 80% to 90% of which are singletons, and less than 25% rests with the top ten. Material: peripheral blood. Receptor source: a man between 65 and 79 years old with active or convalescent COVID-19.

The genes are TRBV27 and TRBJ1-2; 8 bases line up with TRBD1. CDR1 is MNHEY, CDR2 SMNVEV, per germline (reference sequence). The V segment lost 2 bases and the J segment 7 bases; nucleotides outside the gene matches: 12. CDR3 length: 16 residues. CDR3 nucleotide sequence: TGTGCCAGCAGTTTAGGCCAGGGGGCTTTTATCGGTGGCTACACCTTC. This encodes CASSLGQGAFIGGYTF.

V gene TRBV6-5 combines with J gene TRBJ1-2, with a tentative D call TRBD1 (6 bases). The CDR3 is 12 residues long. Trimming left V 2 bases short and J 7 bases short, with 8 bases between. Germline assignment: CDR1 MNHEY and CDR2 SVGAGI. CDR3 loop: CASSYPQGGYTF. The CDR3 bases are TGTGCCAGCAGTTACCCACAGGGTGGCTACACCTTC.

The rearrangement links TRBV5-4 to TRBJ1-1; a weak D match, TRBD1 (6 bases). The germline gives CDR1 SGHNT, CDR2 YYREEE (reference sequence). This CDR3 comprises 13 residues. Trimming removed 4 bases from V and 7 bases from J, with 14 bases in between. The CDR3 coding sequence is TGTGCCAGCAGCCCGGGACAAAGAGATGAAGCTTTCTTT. It is translated as CASSPGQRDEAFF.

V usage is TRBV28 and J usage is TRBJ2-2; D might be TRBD1 (7 bases). The CDR3 length is 14 residues. CDR1 MDHEN and CDR2 SYDVKM come from the germline V gene. V dropped 3 bases and J dropped 5 bases, with 10 bases sitting between them. As DNA, the CDR3 is TGTGCCAGCAGTTTTGCAGGGGGGACCGGGGAGCTGTTTTTT. This gives the protein CASSFAGGTGELFF.

The chain couples TRBV5-1 to TRBJ1-4; D call uncertain. CDR1 is SGHRS, CDR2 YFSETQ, per germline. Trimming left V 3 bases short and J 0 bases short, with 12 bases between. This CDR3 contains 16 residues. The CDR3 spells CASSSSGTATNEKLFF. The CDR3, as DNA: TGCGCCAGCAGCTCATCAGGAACTGCAACTAATGAAAAACTGTTTTTT.

The chain employs TRBV11-2 and TRBJ2-2, with D unresolved. CDR1 SGHAT and CDR2 FQNNGV come from the germline V gene. V dropped 4 bases and J dropped 4 bases, with 4 bases sitting between them. The CDR3 consists of 12 residues. The CDR3 loop is CASSSGTGELFF. The DNA of the CDR3 is TGTGCCAGCAGCTCCGGCACCGGGGAGCTGTTTTTT.

The V call is TRBV9, the J call TRBJ2-3; the D gene is possibly TRBD2 (5 bases). The CDR3 extends over 15 amino acids. In germline, CDR1 is SGDLS, CDR2 YYNGEE. Trimming took off 3 bases at V and 0 bases at J, with 11 bases between the two ends. The DNA for the CDR3 is TGTGCCAGCAGCGGGTGGGAGTATAGCACAGATACGCAGTATTTT. Amino acid sequence: CASSGWEYSTDTQYF.

This sequence joins TRBV18 and TRBJ1-5, with D maybe TRBD1 (5 bases). Germline lookup yields CDR1 KGHSH and CDR2 LQKENI. V was clipped by 1 base and J by 5 bases, with 15 bases between them. This CDR3 contains 16 residues. This chain's CDR3 is CASSPRGVGDDQPQHF. The CDR3 DNA follows: TGTGCCAGCTCACCACGGGGGGTAGGGGACGATCAGCCCCAGCATTTT.

This chain's CDR3 is CASQRQGMVGELFF. The CDR3 DNA sequence: TGTGCCAGCCAAAGACAGGGTATGGTCGGGGAGCTGTTTTTT. The chain links TRBV27 to TRBJ2-2; 7 bases line up with TRBD1. V was pared by 8 bases and J by 7 bases, with 10 bases of the junction left unmatched. In germline, CDR1 is MNHEY, CDR2 SMNVEV (reference sequence). The CDR3 spans 14 residues.

The V and J genes are TRBV29-1 and TRBJ2-2, with a weak D call TRBD1 (5 bases). The germline V and J ends were trimmed by 6 bases and 6 bases, with 14 bases remaining between them. Germline assignment: CDR1 SQVTM and CDR2 ANQGSEA. The CDR3 is 13 residues long. Here the CDR3 DNA reads TGCAGCGTGGCCTCCGAAGGGGCCGGGGAGCTGTTTTTT. Its protein is CSVASEGAGELFF.

The chain links TRBV14 to TRBJ2-5; D is unclear. The CDR3 has 13 amino acids. CDR1 is SGHDN and CDR2 is FVKESK in the germline V gene. The germline V and J ends were trimmed by 2 bases and 4 bases, with 8 bases remaining between them. CDR3: CASSQQAIETQYF. Here the CDR3 DNA reads TGTGCCAGCAGCCAACAGGCCATAGAGACCCAGTACTTC.

The chain couples TRBV15 to TRBJ1-1; the D is unclear. The germline gives CDR1 LNHNV, CDR2 YYDKDF (reference sequence). The V gene lost 0 bases and the J gene lost 0 bases, with 5 bases spanning the gap. The CDR3 runs 14 residues. This CDR3 reads CATSRDFVNTEAFF. DNA for the CDR3: TGTGCCACCAGCAGAGACTTCGTGAACACTGAAGCTTTCTTT.

V usage is TRBV6-2 or TRBV6-3 and J usage is TRBJ2-3; 7 positions agree with TRBD2. J gave up 4 bases and V 2 bases, and 3 bases lay outside the gene matches. Germline CDR1 and CDR2: MNHEY and SVGEGT. This CDR3 region has 14 residues. The DNA of the CDR3 is TGTGCCAGCAGTTACGCGGGAGAGGCAGATACGCAGTATTTT. Protein: CASSYAGEADTQYF.

V is TRBV6-1 and J is TRBJ1-2, with D unresolved. The CDR3 spans 14 residues. Germline CDR1 and CDR2: MNHNS and SASEGT. Trimming took 2 bases from V and 2 from J, leaving 9 bases between them. Here the CDR3 reads CASSETLVNYGYTF. In nucleotides, the CDR3 is TGTGCCAGCAGTGAAACTCTCGTGAACTATGGCTACACCTTC.

V is TRBV7-2 and J is TRBJ2-7, with TRBD1 identical over 8 bases. The trim removed 5 bases at V and 0 bases at J, leaving 9 bases unmatched. CDR1 is SGHTA and CDR2 is FQGNSA in the germline V gene. This CDR3 spans 16 amino acids. CDR3 region: CASSPRVTGGSYEQYF. CDR3 bases: TGTGCCAGCAGCCCAAGGGTTACAGGGGGCTCCTACGAGCAGTACTTC.

This clone was seen only once. This chain connects TRBV19 to TRBJ1-5; 8 bases line up with TRBD1. V shed 3 bases and J 0 bases; nucleotides not matched to a gene: 7. Germline V lookup: CDR1 LNHDA, CDR2 SQIVND (reference sequence). This CDR3 is built from 17 residues. CDR3 in amino acids: CASSIKGTGYSNQPQHF. CDR3 sequence (DNA): TGTGCCAGTAGTATCAAGGGGACAGGCTATAGCAATCAGCCCCAGCATTTT.

This sequence joins TRBV6-6 and TRBJ1-1; TRBD1 might be the D (5 bases). Germline V gives CDR1 MNHNY, CDR2 SVGAGI (reference sequence). This CDR3 spans 14 amino acids. Deletions cut 4 bases from V and 4 bases from J, with 13 bases between. This CDR3 is CASSSQGQGTEAFF. CDR3 sequence (DNA): TGTGCCAGCAGTTCTCAGGGCCAGGGCACTGAAGCTTTCTTT.

This clone was seen repeatedly, ten times or more. V usage is TRBV5-1 and J usage is TRBJ1-1; TRBD1 might be the D (5 bases). Per the germline V gene, CDR1 is SGHRS and CDR2 is YFSETQ. The V end was cut by 3 bases, the J end by 6 bases, with 21 bases between. The CDR3 length is 16 residues. CDR3 sequence reads: CASSSGGGQGLAEAFF. The CDR3 coding sequence is TGCGCCAGCAGCTCTGGGGGAGGGCAGGGCCTTGCTGAAGCTTTCTTT.

The genes are TRBV9 and TRBJ1-3, with unresolved D. The CDR3 spans 13 residues. Trimming removed 4 bases from V and 4 bases from J, with 9 bases in between. CDR1 is SGDLS, CDR2 YYNGEE, per germline. CDR3 region: CASSPQMGNTIYF. CDR3 DNA: TGTGCCAGCAGCCCCCAGATGGGAAACACCATATATTTT.

The chain has TRBV15 and TRBJ1-2, with 10 bases fitting TRBD1. Germline V lookup: CDR1 LNHNV, CDR2 YYDKDF (reference sequence). The CDR3 is 18 amino acids. After removal of 2 bases from V and 8 bases from J, the junction contained 17 bases not matched to a gene. The CDR3 sequence: CATSRHYPGQGKWNGYTF. The DNA of the CDR3 is TGTGCCACCAGCAGACACTATCCGGGACAGGGGAAATGGAACGGCTACACCTTC.

This chain connects TRBV5-6 to TRBJ1-3, with D tentatively TRBD1 (5 bases). The CDR3 runs 17 residues. From germline, CDR1 is SGHDT and CDR2 YYEEEE. V lost 4 bases to trimming and J lost 0 bases, with 17 bases between them. The CDR3 region has the DNA TGTGCCAGCAGCCGCCGACAGTCCACCTACTCTGGAAACACCATATATTTT. This codes for CASSRRQSTYSGNTIYF.

CDR3 DNA: TGTGCCACCAGTGGTCAACAGGGAGCGAACACCGGGGAGCTGTTTTTT. Its translation is CATSGQQGANTGELFF. The gene calls are TRBV24-1 and TRBJ2-2; a possible D gene is TRBD1 (6 bases). The germline CDR1 and CDR2 sequences are KGHDR and SFDVKD. V was shortened by 5 bases and J by 0 bases, with 12 bases between the two germline ends. This CDR3 is 16 amino acids long.

The chain employs TRBV28 and TRBJ1-4, with D possibly TRBD1 on 6 matching bases. Germline-derived CDR1 and CDR2 are MDHEN and SYDVKM. V lost 6 bases, J lost 4 bases, and 12 bases lay in between. This CDR3 is 14 amino acids long. DNA of the CDR3: TGTGCCAGCAGACTTACAGGGATTAATGAAAAACTGTTTTTT. It specifies CASRLTGINEKLFF.

CDR3 protein: CASSPDRFSSYEQYF. As DNA, the CDR3 is TGTGCCAGCAGCCCGGACAGGTTTTCCTCCTACGAGCAGTACTTC. The chain carries TRBV5-6 and TRBJ2-7; TRBD1 matches at 7 bases. Germline V lookup: CDR1 SGHDT, CDR2 YYEEEE. The CDR3 runs 15 residues. The J segment lost 0 bases and the V segment lost 4 bases, leaving 7 bases of the junction unmatched.

The chain links TRBV6-5 to TRBJ2-4, with D perhaps TRBD2 (6 bases). V was trimmed by 6 bases and J by 4 bases, leaving 13 bases between them. This CDR3 contains 14 residues. Germline CDR1 is MNHEY and CDR2 is SVGAGI. In nucleotides, the CDR3 is TGTGCCAGCAGGGAGGGAGGCTCAAAAAACATTCAGTACTTC. Its translation is CASREGGSKNIQYF.